Presented here are 29 T cell receptor beta chains from one specimen sequenced in a study of blood T cell repertoires in COVID-19. Clones were sequenced by immunoSEQ multiplex PCR, and TCRdb holds only the in-frame ones, with some missing. This table holds around 97,000 clones, over 65% found once. Sequencing was performed on peripheral blood. The receptors were gathered from a human donor in a cohort sampled during active COVID-19.

V gene TRBV3-1 (or the pseudogene TRBV3-2) combines with J gene TRBJ2-7, with D hard to call. CDR3 length: 12 residues. The germline CDR1 and CDR2 sequences are LGHDT and YNNKEL (reference sequence). V was pared by 3 bases and J by 0 bases, with 3 bases between. In DNA, the CDR3 is TGTGCCAGCAGCCAGTACTCCTACGAGCAGTACTTC. Protein sequence: CASSQYSYEQYF.

The chain uses TRBV11-2 and TRBJ1-2, with D possibly being TRBD1 (5 bases). CDR1 SGHAT and CDR2 FQNNGV come from the germline V gene. The V gene lost 0 bases and the J gene lost 8 bases, with 10 bases spanning the gap. The CDR3 spans 13 residues. CDR3 in amino acids: CASSLDRVVGYTF. The DNA for the CDR3 is TGTGCCAGCAGCTTAGACAGGGTAGTGGGCTACACCTTC.

This clone appeared a single time. V and J are TRBV20-1 and TRBJ1-1; 8 bases are shared with TRBD1. After removal of 3 bases from V and 4 bases from J, the junction contained 4 bases not matched to a gene. Germline values: CDR1 DFQATT, CDR2 SNEGSKA (reference sequence). This CDR3 has 13 amino acids. CDR3 DNA sequence: TGCAGTGCTAGTCCAGGGGGCATCACTGAAGCTTTCTTT. Translating it yields CSASPGGITEAFF.

The gene calls are TRBV19 and TRBJ2-5; D gene unclear. V gave up 3 bases and J gave up 5 bases, with 7 bases separating them. This CDR3 contains 12 residues. Germline CDR1 LNHDA, CDR2 SQIVND (reference sequence). The chain's CDR3 is CASSMSRETQYF. CDR3 nucleotide sequence: TGTGCCAGTAGTATGAGCCGGGAGACCCAGTACTTC.

This clone appeared once. The rearrangement uses TRBV12-5 and TRBJ2-3, with a tentative D call TRBD1 (5 bases). The CDR3 is 15 residues long. Trimming removed 2 bases from V and 6 bases from J, with 15 bases in between. Germline CDR1 LGHNT, CDR2 FRNRAP. DNA of the CDR3: TGTGCTAGTGGTTTGCCTGGCCCACAGGTTGATACGCAGTATTTT. Its protein product is CASGLPGPQVDTQYF.

V and J are TRBV6-5 and TRBJ1-5, with 9 positions matching TRBD1. CDR1 and CDR2 (germline): MNHEY, SVGAGI. V shed 5 bases and J 5 bases; nucleotides not matched to a gene: 4. The CDR3 is 14 residues long. The CDR3 here is CASSQGQGHQPQHF. The CDR3 DNA is TGTGCCAGCAGTCAGGGACAGGGACATCAGCCCCAGCATTTT.

The V and J genes are TRBV2 and TRBJ2-3; 12 bases align to TRBD2. V was pared by 10 bases and J by 5 bases, with 10 bases of the junction left unmatched. The CDR3 length is 15 residues. The germline gives CDR1 SNHLY, CDR2 FYNNEI. In DNA, the CDR3 is TGTGCCACCATTGGACTAGCGGGGTTGGTAGATACGCAGTATTTT. Encoded protein: CATIGLAGLVDTQYF.

The rearrangement uses TRBV5-6 and TRBJ2-7; D possibly corresponds to TRBD1 (6 bases). From germline, CDR1 is SGHDT and CDR2 YYEEEE. The CDR3 is 13 amino acids. The V and J ends lost 0 bases and 4 bases respectively, with 8 bases between them. CDR3 loop: CASSLARGYEQYF. CDR3 DNA: TGTGCCAGCAGCTTGGCCAGGGGATACGAGCAGTACTTC.

V is TRBV29-1 and J is TRBJ1-2, with TRBD1 matching 7 bases. V lost 0 bases, J lost 3 bases, and 7 bases stayed unmatched. The CDR3 covers 15 residues. The germline V gene encodes CDR1 SQVTM and CDR2 ANQGSEA. This CDR3 is CSVEDHGTAHYGYTF. The CDR3 DNA follows: TGCAGCGTTGAAGATCATGGGACAGCTCACTATGGCTACACCTTC.

The rearrangement joins TRBV24-1 to TRBJ1-6; D remains ambiguous. The CDR3 runs 16 residues. V was shortened by 1 base and J by 0 bases, with 6 bases between the two germline ends. From germline, CDR1 is KGHDR and CDR2 SFDVKD. The CDR3 DNA sequence: TGTGCCACCAGTGATTTAGGGAGCTCCTATAATTCACCCCTCCACTTT. Translated: CATSDLGSSYNSPLHF.

J is TRBJ2-1 and V is TRBV15; TRBD1 matches at 9 bases. V dropped 0 bases and J dropped 4; count of bases not matched to a gene: 10. The CDR3 runs to 18 residues. From germline, CDR1 is LNHNV and CDR2 YYDKDF (reference sequence). CDR3 region: CATSRDPRTGADYNEQFF. In nucleotides, the CDR3 is TGTGCCACCAGCAGAGATCCCCGGACAGGGGCCGATTACAATGAGCAGTTCTTC. The full variable domain, in which reference TRBV15 and TRBJ2-1 provide the parts outside the CDR3, is DAMVIQNPRYQVTQFGKPVTLSCSQTLNHNVMYWYQQKSSQAPKLLFHYYDKDFNNEADTPDNFQSRRPNTSFCFLDIRSPGLGDTAMYLCATSRDPRTGADYNEQFFGPGTRLTVL.

This chain uses TRBV5-1 with TRBJ1-1; 7 bases align to TRBD1. This CDR3 is built from 15 residues. V was clipped by 0 bases and J by 3 bases; unmatched bases: 5. The germline V gene has CDR1 SGHRS and CDR2 YFSETQ. The CDR3 is CASSLGQGWDTEAFF. CDR3 nucleotide sequence: TGCGCCAGCAGCTTGGGACAGGGTTGGGACACTGAAGCTTTCTTT.

The rearrangement uses TRBV5-6 and TRBJ1-6; 11 bases agree with TRBD1. In germline, CDR1 is SGHDT, CDR2 YYEEEE. V lost 4 bases to trimming and J lost 10 bases; unmatched junction nucleotides: 10. The CDR3 totals 16 residues. The CDR3 DNA is TGTGCCAGCAGCCTGAAACGGACAGGGGGCCGGTCACCCCTCCACTTT. Residues: CASSLKRTGGRSPLHF.

The J gene is TRBJ1-2, the V gene TRBV7-2; D ambiguous. This CDR3 contains 12 residues. V lost 1 base, J lost 7 bases, and 7 bases lay in between. Germline loops: CDR1 SGHTA, CDR2 FQGNSA. The CDR3 sequence: CASSLEQSGYTF. CDR3 nucleotides: TGTGCCAGCAGCTTAGAGCAAAGTGGCTACACCTTC.

The rearrangement links TRBV6-5 to TRBJ1-6, with 8 bases that match TRBD1. From germline, CDR1 is MNHEY and CDR2 SVGAGI. This CDR3 region has 15 residues. J gave up 2 bases and V 6 bases, and 3 bases lay outside the gene matches. For the CDR3, the DNA is TGTGCCAGCAGGGACAGGGACACCTATAATTCACCCCTCCACTTT. It translates to CASRDRDTYNSPLHF.

CDR3 coding DNA: TGTGCCTGGAGCCCGACAGTGAACAATGAGCAGTTCTTC. Protein: CAWSPTVNNEQFF. The chain joins TRBV30 to TRBJ2-1; TRBD1 might be the D (5 bases). The CDR3 contains 13 residues. Trimming cost V 3 bases and J 5 bases, with 11 bases left between them. Germline CDR1 is GTSNPN and CDR2 is SVGIG (reference sequence). The variable domain in full, completed from reference TRBV30 and TRBJ2-1, reads SQTIHQWPATLVQPVGSPLSLECTVEGTSNPNLYWYRQAAGRGLQLLFYSVGIGQISSEVPQNLSASRPQDRQFILSSKKLLLSDSGFYLCAWSPTVNNEQFFGPGTRLTVL.

The chain links TRBV7-6 to TRBJ1-5; 12 nucleotides agree with TRBD1. Unmatched junction bases numbered 12, after V lost 5 bases and J lost 7 bases. The length of the CDR3 is 17 residues. Germline assignment: CDR1 SGHVS and CDR2 FNYEAQ. In DNA form, the CDR3 reads TGTGCCAGCAGCAGGACTCGGGGACAGGGGGCAGCCCAGCCCCAGCATTTT. Translation gives CASSRTRGQGAAQPQHF.

The rearrangement links TRBV30 to TRBJ1-4; D is uncertain. Germline V gene sequence: CDR1 GTSNPN, CDR2 SVGIG (reference sequence). CDR3 length equals 14 residues. The CDR3 spells CAARTKLANEKLFF. The CDR3 nucleotides are TGTGCTGCCAGGACTAAATTGGCTAATGAAAAACTGTTTTTT.

The sample holds a few counts of this clone. The rearrangement links TRBV18 to TRBJ1-1, with TRBD1 matching over 11 bases. The V gene's germline CDR1 is KGHSH and CDR2 LQKENI. After removal of 4 bases from V and 5 bases from J, the junction contained 15 bases not matched to a gene. This CDR3 region has 18 residues. CDR3 in amino acids: CASSRKTGQGAEGTEAFF. The CDR3 region has the DNA TGTGCCAGCTCACGTAAAACAGGACAGGGGGCCGAAGGAACTGAAGCTTTCTTT.

The chain joins TRBV6-5 to TRBJ2-7, with 11 bases lining up with TRBD1. Germline V gene data show CDR1 as MNHEY and CDR2 as SVGAGI. V was pared by 8 bases and J by 2 bases, with 2 bases of the junction left unmatched. The CDR3 is 13 amino acids. CDR3 loop: CASEGQGAYEQYF. The CDR3 DNA is TGTGCCAGCGAGGGACAGGGGGCCTACGAGCAGTACTTC.

J is TRBJ2-7 and V is TRBV3-1 (or the pseudogene TRBV3-2), with a tentative D call TRBD2 (6 bases). Germline loops: CDR1 LGHDT, CDR2 YNNKEL (reference sequence). The V gene lost 4 bases and the J gene lost 7 bases, with 17 bases spanning the gap. The CDR3 is made up of 14 amino acids. The CDR3 loop is CASSPNRGFGEQYF. The DNA of the CDR3 is TGTGCCAGCAGCCCTAACCGGGGGTTCGGGGAGCAGTACTTC.

This clone was seen once. The chain joins TRBV10-3 to TRBJ2-3; 10 bases line up with TRBD1. Germline CDR1 and CDR2: ENHRY and SYGVKD. J was trimmed by 2 bases and V by 10 bases; bases with no gene match: 9. The CDR3 totals 15 residues. The CDR3 reads CATLRQGATTDTQYF. In DNA, the CDR3 is TGTGCCACGTTACGACAGGGGGCGACCACAGATACGCAGTATTTT.

The chain employs TRBV10-1 and TRBJ2-3; a possible D gene is TRBD2 (6 bases). The CDR3 is made up of 16 amino acids. V was cut by 6 bases and J by 0 bases, with 16 bases left in between. Germline V gene data show CDR1 as WNHNN and CDR2 as SYGVQD (reference sequence). Here the CDR3 DNA reads TGCGCCAGCAGCGACGGTGGGAGGAGAAGCACAGATACGCAGTATTTT. Protein sequence: CASSDGGRRSTDTQYF.

The rearrangement uses TRBV27 and TRBJ2-3; 8 bases are shared with TRBD2. CDR3 length: 14 amino acids. The V and J ends lost 8 bases and 5 bases, in that order; junction bases with no gene match: 9. CDR1 and CDR2 from the germline V gene are MNHEY and SMNVEV (reference sequence). The CDR3 coding sequence is TGTGCCAGCGGGTTCAGCGGGGGCCGAGATACGCAGTATTTT. It encodes CASGFSGGRDTQYF.

The CDR3 sequence is CASSPGLGGAGNEQFF. As DNA, the CDR3 is TGTGCCAGCAGCCCAGGACTGGGGGGGGCGGGGAATGAGCAGTTCTTC. V gene TRBV5-4 combines with J gene TRBJ2-1; D is possibly TRBD2 (7 bases). This CDR3 region has 16 residues. From germline, CDR1 is SGHNT and CDR2 YYREEE (reference sequence). Trimming removed 4 bases from V and 7 bases from J, with 21 bases in between.

J is TRBJ1-1 and V is TRBV19; D not certain. The germline V gene has CDR1 LNHDA and CDR2 SQIVND (reference sequence). Trimming removed 5 bases from V and 1 base from J, with 11 bases in between. The CDR3 extends over 14 amino acids. The CDR3 spells CASSRASTNTEAFF. CDR3 bases: TGTGCCAGTAGTCGTGCGAGCACGAACACTGAAGCTTTCTTT.

The rearrangement links TRBV21-1 to TRBJ2-6; the listed D gene, TRBD2, was not tested against the DNA. TRBV21-1 is designated a pseudogene. This CDR3 spans 15 amino acids. Here the CDR3 reads CASLPINGGANVLTF. The CDR3 region has the DNA TGTGCCAGCCTCCCTATCAACGGTGGGGCCAACGTCCTGACTTTC.

The CDR3 loop is CASSSQTARGYGYTF. DNA for the CDR3: TGTGCCAGCAGTTCACAGACAGCGCGTGGCTATGGCTACACCTTC. The chain carries TRBV27 and TRBJ1-2; D possibly corresponds to TRBD1 (5 bases). V shed 4 bases and J shed 4 bases, with 16 bases lying between them. The CDR3 loop spans 15 amino acids. Germline lookup yields CDR1 MNHEY and CDR2 SMNVEV (reference sequence).

V and J are TRBV4-2 and TRBJ1-3; D is ambiguous. Trimming took off 1 base at V and 2 bases at J, with 12 bases between the two ends. CDR3 length equals 16 residues. CDR1 and CDR2 from the germline V gene are LGHNA and YNFKEQ. The CDR3 DNA reads TGTGCCAGCAGCCAAGGTGATGGCAGGCCTGGAAACACCATATATTTT. This gives the protein CASSQGDGRPGNTIYF.